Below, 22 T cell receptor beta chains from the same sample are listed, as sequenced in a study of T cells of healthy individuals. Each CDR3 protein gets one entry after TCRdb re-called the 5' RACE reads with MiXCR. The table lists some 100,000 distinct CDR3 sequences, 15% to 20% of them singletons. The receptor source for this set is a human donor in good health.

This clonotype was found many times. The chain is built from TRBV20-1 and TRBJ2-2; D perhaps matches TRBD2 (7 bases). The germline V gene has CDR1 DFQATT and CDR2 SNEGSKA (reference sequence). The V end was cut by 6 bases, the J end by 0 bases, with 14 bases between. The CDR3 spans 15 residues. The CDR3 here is CSARGAGTNTGELFF. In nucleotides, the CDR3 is TGCAGTGCCAGGGGAGCGGGAACGAACACCGGGGAGCTGTTTTTT.

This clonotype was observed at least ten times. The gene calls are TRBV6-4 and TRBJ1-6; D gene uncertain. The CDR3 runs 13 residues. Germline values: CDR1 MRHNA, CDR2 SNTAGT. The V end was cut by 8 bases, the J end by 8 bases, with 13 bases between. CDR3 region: CASGPGEDSPLHF. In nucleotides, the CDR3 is TGTGCCAGCGGGCCTGGTGAGGATTCACCCCTCCACTTT.

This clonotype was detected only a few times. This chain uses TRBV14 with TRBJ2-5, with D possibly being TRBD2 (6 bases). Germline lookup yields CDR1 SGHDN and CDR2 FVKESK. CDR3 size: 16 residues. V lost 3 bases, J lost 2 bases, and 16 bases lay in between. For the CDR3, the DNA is TGTGCCAGCAGCCAGTTACGGGGGAGTAGGCAAGAGACCCAGTACTTC. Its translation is CASSQLRGSRQETQYF.

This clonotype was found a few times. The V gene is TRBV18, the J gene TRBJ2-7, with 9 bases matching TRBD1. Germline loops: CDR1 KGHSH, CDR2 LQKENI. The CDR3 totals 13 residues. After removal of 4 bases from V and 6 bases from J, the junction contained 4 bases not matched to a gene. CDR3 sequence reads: CASSRGTGFEQYF. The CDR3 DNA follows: TGTGCCAGCTCACGGGGGACAGGGTTCGAGCAGTACTTC.

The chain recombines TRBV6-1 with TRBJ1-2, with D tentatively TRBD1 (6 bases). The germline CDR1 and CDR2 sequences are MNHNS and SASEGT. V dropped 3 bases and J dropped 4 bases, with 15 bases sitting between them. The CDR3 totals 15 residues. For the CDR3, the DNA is TGTGCCAGCAGTGATATGGGGGCGCGAGTCTATGGCTACACCTTC. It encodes CASSDMGARVYGYTF.

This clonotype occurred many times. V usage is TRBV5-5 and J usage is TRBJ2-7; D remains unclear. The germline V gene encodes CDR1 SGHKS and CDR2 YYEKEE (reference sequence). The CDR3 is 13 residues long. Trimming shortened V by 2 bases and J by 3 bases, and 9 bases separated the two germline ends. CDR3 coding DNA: TGTGCCAGCAGCTTAACCATGAACTACGAGCAGTACTTC. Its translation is CASSLTMNYEQYF. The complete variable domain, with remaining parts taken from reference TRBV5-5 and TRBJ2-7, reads DAGVTQSPTHLIKTRGQQVTLRCSPISGHKSVSWYQQVLGQGPQFIFQYYEKEERGRGNFPDRFSARQFPNYSSELNVNALLLGDSALYLCASSLTMNYEQYFGPGTRLTVT.

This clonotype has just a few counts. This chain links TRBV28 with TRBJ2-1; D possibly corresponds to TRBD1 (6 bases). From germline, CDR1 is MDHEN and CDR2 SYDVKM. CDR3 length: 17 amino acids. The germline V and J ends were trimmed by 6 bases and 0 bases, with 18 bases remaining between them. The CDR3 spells CASSVGPHRDSYNEQFF. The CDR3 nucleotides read TGTGCCAGCAGCGTTGGCCCTCACAGGGACTCCTACAATGAGCAGTTCTTC.

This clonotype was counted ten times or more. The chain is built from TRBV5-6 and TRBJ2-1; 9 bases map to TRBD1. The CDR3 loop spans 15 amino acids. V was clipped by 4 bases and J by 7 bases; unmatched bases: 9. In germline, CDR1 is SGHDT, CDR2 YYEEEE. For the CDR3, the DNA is TGTGCCAGCAGCCCCGGGACAGGGAGTCTTAATGAGCAGTTCTTC. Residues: CASSPGTGSLNEQFF.

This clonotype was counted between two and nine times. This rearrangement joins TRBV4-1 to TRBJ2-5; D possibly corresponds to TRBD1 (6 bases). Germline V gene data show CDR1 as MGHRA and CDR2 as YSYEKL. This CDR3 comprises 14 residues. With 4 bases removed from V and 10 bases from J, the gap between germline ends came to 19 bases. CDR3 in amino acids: CASSLDDRQGIQYF. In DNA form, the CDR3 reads TGCGCCAGCAGCCTAGACGACCGGCAGGGGATCCAGTACTTC.

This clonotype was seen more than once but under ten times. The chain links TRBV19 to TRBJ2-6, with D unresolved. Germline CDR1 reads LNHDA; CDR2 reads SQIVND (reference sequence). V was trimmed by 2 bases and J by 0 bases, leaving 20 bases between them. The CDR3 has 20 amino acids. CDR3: CASSILPRHSRRSGANVLTF. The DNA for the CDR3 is TGTGCCAGTAGTATACTACCGCGACATTCAAGGCGCTCTGGGGCCAACGTCCTGACTTTC.

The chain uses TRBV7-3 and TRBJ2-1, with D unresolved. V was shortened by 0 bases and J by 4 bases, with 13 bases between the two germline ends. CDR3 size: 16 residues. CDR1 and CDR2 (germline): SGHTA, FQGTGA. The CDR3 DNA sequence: TGTGCCAGCAGCTTAACCGCCTTCACAGAATACAATGAGCAGTTCTTC. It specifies CASSLTAFTEYNEQFF.

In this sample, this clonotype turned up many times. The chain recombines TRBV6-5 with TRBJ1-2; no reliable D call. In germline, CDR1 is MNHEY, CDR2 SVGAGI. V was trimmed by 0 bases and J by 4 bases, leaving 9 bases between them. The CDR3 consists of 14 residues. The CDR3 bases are TGTGCCAGCAGTTACTCGAGCGGTGTCTATGGCTACACCTTC. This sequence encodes CASSYSSGVYGYTF.

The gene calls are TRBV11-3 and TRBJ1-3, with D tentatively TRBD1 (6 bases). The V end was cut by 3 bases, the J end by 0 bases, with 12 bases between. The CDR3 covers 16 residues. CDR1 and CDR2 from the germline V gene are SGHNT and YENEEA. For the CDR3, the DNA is TGTGCCAGCAGCTTCGGACAGAGATTCTCTGGAAACACCATATATTTT. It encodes CASSFGQRFSGNTIYF. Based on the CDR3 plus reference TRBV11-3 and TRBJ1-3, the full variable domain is EAGVVQSPRYKIIEKKQPVAFWCNPISGHNTLYWYLQNLGQGPELLIRYENEEAVDDSQLPKDRFSAERLKGVDSTLKIQPAELGDSAVYLCASSFGQRFSGNTIYFGEGSWLTVV.

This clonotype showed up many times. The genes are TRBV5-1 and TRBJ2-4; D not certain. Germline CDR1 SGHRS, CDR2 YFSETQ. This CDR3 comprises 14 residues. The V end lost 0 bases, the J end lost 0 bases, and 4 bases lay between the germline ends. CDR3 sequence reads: CASSLDLAKNIQYF. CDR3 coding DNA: TGCGCCAGCAGCTTGGATCTAGCCAAAAACATTCAGTACTTC. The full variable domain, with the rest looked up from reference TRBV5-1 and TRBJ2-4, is KAGVTQTPRYLIKTRGQQVTLSCSPISGHRSVSWYQQTPGQGLQFLFEYFSETQRNKGNFPGRFSGRQFSNSRSEMNVSTLELGDSALYLCASSLDLAKNIQYFGAGTRLSVL.

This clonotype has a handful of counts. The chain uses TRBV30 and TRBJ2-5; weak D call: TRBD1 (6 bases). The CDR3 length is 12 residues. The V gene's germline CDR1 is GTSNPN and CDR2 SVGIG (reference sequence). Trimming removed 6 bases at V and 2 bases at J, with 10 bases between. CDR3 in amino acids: CACRQVQETQYF. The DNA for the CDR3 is TGTGCCTGTCGACAGGTACAAGAGACCCAGTACTTC.

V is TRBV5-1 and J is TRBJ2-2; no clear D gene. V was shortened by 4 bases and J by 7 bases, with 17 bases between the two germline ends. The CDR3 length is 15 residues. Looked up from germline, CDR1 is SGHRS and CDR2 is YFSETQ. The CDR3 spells CASSPDGLGFGELFF. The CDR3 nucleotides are TGCGCCAGCAGCCCGGATGGATTGGGGTTCGGGGAGCTGTTTTTT.

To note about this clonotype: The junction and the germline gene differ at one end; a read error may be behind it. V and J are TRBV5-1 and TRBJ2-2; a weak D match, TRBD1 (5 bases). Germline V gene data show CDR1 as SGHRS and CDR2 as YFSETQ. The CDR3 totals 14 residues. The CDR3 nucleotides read TGCGCCAGCGGCTTGACAGTGAACACCGGGGAGCTGTTTTTT. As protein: CASGLTVNTGELFF.

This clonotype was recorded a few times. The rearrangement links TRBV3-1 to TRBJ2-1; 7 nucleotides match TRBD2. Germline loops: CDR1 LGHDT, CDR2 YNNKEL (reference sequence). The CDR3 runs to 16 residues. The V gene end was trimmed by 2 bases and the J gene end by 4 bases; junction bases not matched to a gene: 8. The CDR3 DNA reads TGTGCCAGCAGCCAACTAGCGGCACCGAAATACAATGAGCAGTTCTTC. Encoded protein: CASSQLAAPKYNEQFF.

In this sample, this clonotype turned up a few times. Here the CDR3 reads CASSKVQGAFSRSTGELFF. In nucleotides, the CDR3 is TGTGCCAGCAGCAAAGTGCAGGGGGCGTTTAGCAGGTCCACCGGGGAGCTGTTTTTT. The chain recombines TRBV21-1 with TRBJ2-2; TRBD1 was called by the table and not checked on the DNA. TRBV21-1 constitutes a pseudogene. The CDR3 loop spans 19 amino acids.

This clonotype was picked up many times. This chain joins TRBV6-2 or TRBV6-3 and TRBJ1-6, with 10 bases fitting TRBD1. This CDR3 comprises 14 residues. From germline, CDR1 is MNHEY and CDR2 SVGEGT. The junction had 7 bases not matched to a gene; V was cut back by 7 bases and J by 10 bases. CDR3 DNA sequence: TGTGCCAGCACCACCGGACAGGGGGTCTCACCCCTCCACTTT. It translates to CASTTGQGVSPLHF.

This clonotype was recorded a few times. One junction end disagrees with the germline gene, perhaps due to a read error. For the CDR3, the DNA is TGTGCCAGCGGCAAGGACAGGGTAAACTTC. Translation: CASGKDRVNF. The V and J genes are TRBV2 and TRBJ1-2; 8 bases map to TRBD1. From germline, CDR1 is SNHLY and CDR2 FYNNEI. There are 10 residues in the CDR3. Variable domain in full (rest from reference TRBV2 and TRBJ1-2): EPEVTQTPSHQVTQMGQEVILRCVPISNHLYFYWYRQILGQKVEFLVSFYNNEISEKSEIFDDQFSVERPDGSNFTLKIRSTKLEDSAMYFCASGKDRVNFGSGTRLTVV.

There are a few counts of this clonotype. The CDR3: CASSLEQPGEKLFF. The CDR3 DNA is TGCGCCAGCAGCTTGGAACAGCCAGGGGAAAAACTGTTTTTT. The chain recombines TRBV5-1 with TRBJ1-4; a possible D gene is TRBD1 (5 bases). Germline values: CDR1 SGHRS, CDR2 YFSETQ. Trimming took 0 bases from V and 8 from J, leaving 11 bases between them. This CDR3 is 14 amino acids long.